This T cell receptor beta chain derives from a study of T cells in tuberculosis. Study in general: CD1B tetramers identified T cells specific for mycobacterial lipid GMM.

The method was immunoSEQ multiplex PCR; TCRdb's version includes in-frame clones alone and lacks a portion of them. The sample records under 35,000 clones, roughly 94% being singletons. Remarks on this clone: What it binds is not known.

Germline V gene lookup returns CDR1 SNHLY and CDR2 FYNNEI. The V and J ends lost 6 bases and 5 bases respectively, with 13 bases between them. The CDR3 contains 14 residues. Study-wide findings and caveats: Smaller distances to GMM-specific TCRs suggested their expansion in active tuberculosis. The TCR-beta difference was not significant; alpha differences partly reflected length.

Sequenced: PBMCs. The sequence derives from a donor aged 10 to 29 with latent tuberculosis or without tuberculosis infection. V and J are TRBV2 and TRBJ1-4; D is unresolved. Here the CDR3 DNA reads TGTGCCAGCAGACCTGGGGAGCTCAATGAAAAACTGTTTTTT. As protein: CASRPGELNEKLFF.